This T cell receptor (beta chain) was documented in a study of blood T cells in healthy people across ages. Germline CDR1 KGHDR, CDR2 SFDVKD. The CDR3 is 11 amino acids. Overall study findings and caveats: Because donor CMV status was unknown, expanded clonotype changes were possibly confounded.

The authors ran a second PCR of about 6 to 11 cycles using a sample-barcoded 5' primer and a J-beta primer mix. Each CDR3 protein is one row after TCRdb ran MiXCR on the 5' RACE reads. This sample has about 560,000 distinct CDR3 sequences, with approximately 26% found just once. With regard to this clonotype: Its specificity is unknown.

In addition, the sample was reused for a study of T cells of mothers and their children.

Sequenced input: blood. This chain uses TRBV24-1 with TRBJ2-5; the D is unclear. The DNA end favors TRBJ2-1, so the J call may be wrong. This sequence was found in a boy under 10 years old in good health. The CDR3 DNA sequence: TGTGCCACGGAGCAGCTAAATGAGCAGTTCTTC. Translating it yields CATEQLNEQFF.